This T cell receptor beta chain was captured in a study of T cell repertoires and HLA-DP antigens. CDR1 and CDR2 (germline): MGHRA, YSYEKL. The CDR3 runs to 14 residues. The ends were cut back, 4 bases at V and 7 bases at J, with 14 bases in the middle. The study, taken as a whole, reports: The CD4+ repertoire was not split into naive and memory. Sorted CD137+ cells had clonality roughly 0.38 against both alloantigens, versus about 0.041 pre-culture. Clones undetected before culture averaged around 36% against one allele and 45% to 60% against the other.

The primer mix covered 54 TRBV segments and 13 TRBJ segments. Profiled with immunoSEQ multiplex PCR; TCRdb holds only in-frame clones, not every one. The sample has approximately 86,000 clones; roughly 86% are singletons. Turning to this clone: What it binds is unknown.

Sequencing used CD4+ T cells from PBMCs. The source is a man in his forties or fifties in good health and CMV-seronegative. The chain couples TRBV4-1 to TRBJ2-1, with D perhaps TRBD1 (5 bases). CDR3 DNA sequence: TGCGCCAGCAGCCCCAGCCAGGGAATGAATGAGCAGTTCTTC. Amino acid sequence: CASSPSQGMNEQFF.